Sequencing of this T cell receptor (beta chain) was carried out in a study of blood T cell repertoires in COVID-19. Overall study: COVID-19 samples from acute and convalescent phases originated in the United States, Italy and Spain. Sources were T cells, B-cell-depleted T cells, or PBMCs; the material itself was cDNA or gDNA.

Under the authors' procedure: Amplification of reference gene primers provided the estimated nucleated cell counts. Clones were read by immunoSEQ multiplex PCR, and TCRdb kept only the in-frame ones, dropping some. D and trimming come from the DNA, and the V and J calls and clone size come from that table. The table has about 200,000 clones, less than 85% seen once. Germline CDR1 reads SEHNR; CDR2 reads FQNEAQ (reference sequence). The CDR3 is 15 residues long. With 5 bases clipped from V and 2 bases from J, the junction kept 2 bases outside the gene matches. Sequencing used peripheral blood. J is TRBJ2-6 and V is TRBV7-9, with 8 bases aligning to TRBD1. The sequence was collected from a man aged 45 to 65 who had recovered from COVID-19. CDR3 sequence (DNA): TGTGCCAGCAGCCCACAGGGGGCTGGGGCCAACGTCCTGACTTTC. This encodes CASSPQGAGANVLTF.